This is a list of T cell receptor beta chains from one sample in a study of OX40 agonist ivuxolimab in advanced cancers. Produced via immunoSEQ multiplex PCR; TCRdb's table is partial and in-frame only. Among about 9,800 clones listed, around 90% were seen once. The material was CD4+ or CD8+ T cells sorted from blood, obtained in a trial of the OX40 agonist ivuxolimab. These receptors all stem from an adult with an advanced solid tumor such as melanoma, head and neck, liver or kidney cancer. Both conserved end residues are part of each CDR3. D genes are given only for firm matches. Clone size, where shown, is once, few, many, or a class for clones that have expanded.

TRBV28	.	.	TRBJ1-5	TGTGCCAGCAGTTTTGACTTAAAAGGCCATCAGCCCCAGCATTTT	CASSFDLKGHQPQHF
TRBV27	.	.	TRBJ2-1	TGTGCCAGCAGTTTTAGCGCGAGCTCCTACAATGAGCAGTTCTTC	CASSFSASSYNEQFF
TRBV11-2	.	TRBD2	TRBJ2-7	TGTGCCAGCAGCTCCGCCGGGACTACCTACGAGCAGTACTTC	CASSSAGTTYEQYF
TRBV13	.	.	TRBJ1-5	TGTGCCAGCAGCTTAGGTGGCGTCCATAGCAATCAGCCCCAGCATTTT	CASSLGGVHSNQPQHF
TRBV7-9	few	TRBD1	TRBJ1-5	TGTGCCAGCAGCTTACCAGGGGGCGTCAATCAGCCCCAGCATTTT	CASSLPGGVNQPQHF
TRBV11-2	.	.	TRBJ1-4	TGTGCCAGCAGCCTGGGGTTGTCACAGGAGGAAAAACTGTTTTTT	CASSLGLSQEEKLFF
TRBV30	.	TRBD1	TRBJ1-3	TGTGCCTGGAGTCTCCCGGGACAGCTTGGAAACACCATATATTTT	CAWSLPGQLGNTIYF
TRBV29-1	.	TRBD1	TRBJ2-3	TGCAGCGTTGTGGGGACAGTATCTAGCACAGATACGCAGTATTTT	CSVVGTVSSTDTQYF
TRBV11-3	.	.	TRBJ2-3	TGTGCCAGCAGCTCCCGAGGCGGAGATGGAGATACGCAGTATTTT	CASSSRGGDGDTQYF
TRBV5-1	.	TRBD2	TRBJ2-1	TGCGCCAGCAGCTTGGGACTAGCGGGAGGGTTTGAGCAGTTCTTC	CASSLGLAGGFEQFF
TRBV30	few	.	TRBJ1-1	TGTGCCTGGAGTCAGGGGTCACTCACTGAAGCTTTCTTT	CAWSQGSLTEAFF
TRBV7-9	.	.	TRBJ1-6	TGTGCCAGCAGCCCTACAGGGAATAATTCACCCCTCCACTTT	CASSPTGNNSPLHF
TRBV5-1	.	.	TRBJ2-3	TGCGCCAGCAGCCGCCGATCCCCGAGGGCCGGGTCAGATACGCAGTATTTT	CASSRRSPRAGSDTQYF
TRBV10-1	.	TRBD2	TRBJ2-1	TGCGCCAGCAGCGGGACTAGCGGCAACAATGAGCAGTTCTTC	CASSGTSGNNEQFF
TRBV9	.	TRBD1	TRBJ2-2	TGTGCCAGCAGCGTCGAAGCGTACGGGACAGACACCGGGGAGCTGTTTTTT	CASSVEAYGTDTGELFF
TRBV19	.	.	TRBJ2-1	TGTGCCAGTAGTAGTCCGAGGGATAACTCCTACAATGAGCAGTTCTTC	CASSSPRDNSYNEQFF
TRBV20-1	.	.	TRBJ2-1	TGCAGTGCTAGGTCCGCGGAGGAGCAGTTCTTC	CSARSAEEQFF
TRBV7-6	.	.	TRBJ1-1	TGTGCCAGCAGCTTAAGGGCTCGGGGCACTGAAGCTTTCTTT	CASSLRARGTEAFF
TRBV5-1	.	.	TRBJ1-1	TGCGCCAGCAAGGAAGGTGTAGACACTGAAGCTTTCTTT	CASKEGVDTEAFF
TRBV5-8	.	TRBD1	TRBJ2-7	TGTGCCAGCAGCTTGGCAGGGGGCACAACCTACGAGCAGTACTTC	CASSLAGGTTYEQYF
TRBV29-1	.	TRBD1	TRBJ1-6	TGCAGCGTTAGACAGGGATATAATTCACCCCTCCACTTT	CSVRQGYNSPLHF
TRBV19	.	.	TRBJ1-1	TGTGCCAGTAGTCAATACGACAGACGCTTGAACACTGAAGCTTTCTTT	CASSQYDRRLNTEAFF
TRBV7-2	once	TRBD1	TRBJ1-4	TGTGCCAGCAGCTTAATGTCGGGACAGTATAATGAAAAACTGTTTTTT	CASSLMSGQYNEKLFF
TRBV28	.	.	TRBJ2-2	TGTGCCAGCAGTTCGTCGGAAGGTAGGAACACCGGGGAGCTGTTTTTT	CASSSSEGRNTGELFF
TRBV30	.	.	TRBJ2-2	TGTGCCTGGGGACTGGGGGCGGCGGGAGTCACCGGGGAGCTGTTTTTT	CAWGLGAAGVTGELFF
TRBV18	.	.	TRBJ2-7	TGTGCCAGCTCAACAGGGTACGAGCAGTACTTC	CASSTGYEQYF
TRBV5-1	.	TRBD1	TRBJ1-2	TGCGCCAGCAGCTTGGGGACAGGGGACGGCTACACCTTC	CASSLGTGDGYTF